This T cell receptor (beta chain) comes out of a study of blood T cells in healthy people across ages (dated by TCRdb to between 2014 and 2017). As for the study more broadly: In model experiments, template switching captured about one uniquely barcoded TCR beta cDNA molecule for every two T cells. Age-related changes in TCR beta repertoire diversity were measured in the study by deep sequencing normalized with unique cDNA molecular identifiers. Four age groups were formed from the donors: young (average about 15 years), middle-aged (approximately 40), aged (roughly 59) and long-lived (around 82). Two additional independent replicas of 1 million unique cDNA reads from the same blood draw were analyzed for two donors (one aged 18 to 30 and one aged 80 or older). Broader findings and caveats from the paper: Since profiling was done on bulk unsorted PBMCs, naive and antigen-experienced compartments could not be conclusively compared. Because the CMV infection status of the donors was unknown, age-related changes in expanded clonotypes may potentially have been confounded. Observed TCR beta diversity correlated strongly with the percentage of naive T cells measured by flow cytometry. Compared with the aged group, the long-lived group had more naive CD4+ T cells, fewer expanded clones and increased TCR diversity, suggesting age selection. Estimates of total diversity based on one million sequenced T cells were considered lower bounds and underestimates. Observed TCR beta diversity per million T cells fell roughly linearly with age, and a significant reduction was already apparent by age roughly 41.

This clonotype has more than one count but fewer than ten. Its specific antigen is unknown. No base qualities exist here, and no much larger clone lies one base off it. The CDR3 runs 14 amino acids, cysteine and phenylalanine included. The read is trimmed to its CDR3 DNA, 42 bases read in frame from base 1. Relative to germline, V is 6 bases shorter and J is 1 base shorter, with 15 bases between their ends. Sequences DFQATT (CDR1) and SNEGSKA (CDR2) are obtained from the germline V gene (reference sequence). Systemically healthy Caucasian individuals from Russia, about 38 in total and aged roughly 6 to 100 years, were included as donors. Approximately 10 milliliters of peripheral blood were collected from each donor into EDTA-treated Vacutainer tubes. Ficoll-Paque density-gradient centrifugation was used to isolate PBMCs, with at least 6.5 million obtained per sample. Trizol reagent was used to extract total RNA from the PBMCs, yielding at least 6 micrograms per sample. The percentages of naive CD45RAhigh/CD27high T cells were determined by flow cytometry on a PBMC aliquot from every donor.

Libraries came from 5' RACE. The instrument was an Illumina HiSeq 2500. A second about 7 to 12 cycle PCR used a sample-barcoded 5' primer and a J-beta primer mix. Each TCR beta cDNA molecule received a unique molecular identifier from a template-switch 5' adaptor carrying 12 random nucleotides. Each sample yielded at least 3 million CDR3-containing paired-end reads. The Mint cDNA synthesis kit, primed by a TRBC-specific oligonucleotide, was used to synthesize first-strand cDNA from all RNA. After uracil-DNA glycosylase treatment, a first 18-cycle PCR used universal primers M1SS and BC2_uni_R on all cDNA. Per the authors' processing: Each sample was normalized by randomly selecting 1 million high-quality reads, each carrying a distinct molecular identifier. Reads sharing molecular identifiers were discarded rather than binned into consensus sequences. CDR3 identification, clonotype clustering and error correction used MiTCR with a Q25 quality threshold and the strictest error-elimination algorithm. A nonparametric unseen species model with Euler transformation was used to estimate a lower bound on total TCR beta diversity. The public reads were quality trimmed at Q25 with fastp and then assembled into clones with MiXCR by TCRdb, keeping productive beta chains. Each entry merges the rows of one CDR3 protein and shows their most common DNA and genes. In this record, the V and J calls reflect TCRdb's handling and not the investigators' own analysis. The sample includes 750,000 to 1,000,000 distinct CDR3 sequences, with about 27% observed a single time. The top ten constitute 10% to 13% of the sample.

In addition, the sample was reused for a study of T cells of mothers and their children. Reported in the second study: The donors were nine systemically healthy Caucasian individuals, made up of three mothers and their six children. cDNA synthesis used all of the extracted RNA, with approximately 1.4 ug of RNA in each 15 ul reaction. In the second PCR, the M1S primer introduced both the sample barcodes and 2-4 random nucleotides. More than 9 million TCR beta CDR3 reads were obtained from each mother, and some 3 million reads were obtained from each child. TCR recombination output is similarly shaped by thymic selection in related and unrelated pairs, with a minor effect exerted by inherited differences. Normalized repertoire overlap was always slightly but never significantly higher in related than unrelated mother-child pairs. With a sensitivity of about 100 clones per million clonotypes, no persistent microchimeric T cell clones were detected. In the study, deep NGS was used to compare the TCR beta repertoires of mothers and children, and features distinguishing related mother-child pairs from unrelated individuals were sought. Mothers averaged around 43 +/- 4 years of age and children averaged approximately 12 +/- 4 years. After adapter ligation was performed with NEBNext reagents, the libraries were sequenced on an Illumina HiSeq 2000 with 100+100 nt paired-end reads. To avoid cross-contamination, the mother libraries and the child libraries were prepared a month apart and sequenced in separate runs. For each donor, somewhere between about 450,000 and 2,100,000 distinct TCR beta clonotypes were identified. Naive TCR beta clonotypes were estimated from low-frequency clonotypes matched to each donor's FACS-determined naive share, without sorting.

This sequence uses TRBV20-1 and TRBJ1-1, with no confident D gene call. What was sequenced was blood. The TCR was taken from a woman aged 35 to 49 in good health. The DNA sequence follows: TGCAGTGCCACAGAAGCAGGCCCGAACACTGAAGCTTTCTTT. The resulting protein is CSATEAGPNTEAFF.